Following are 14 T cell receptor beta chains from one sample sequenced in a study of PD-1 blockade in classical Hodgkin lymphoma. Libraries were prepared by immunoSEQ multiplex PCR; TCRdb keeps only in-frame clonotypes and omits some of them. Altogether approximately 96,000 clones are present, roughly 91% being singletons, with the ten largest covering less than 2%. Noted time point: cycle 4 day 1 (C4D1), after about 6 weeks of nivolumab. With no exception, relapse followed autologous stem cell transplantation in all patients, and brentuximab vedotin exposure varied. This sample comprised peripheral blood mononuclear cells (PBMCs), obtained before the fourth cycle of nivolumab. These receptors came from a human donor with classical Hodgkin lymphoma.

This chain joins TRBV2 and TRBJ1-2; D call uncertain. Trimming took off 7 bases at V and 2 bases at J, with 5 bases between the two ends. This CDR3 is built from 11 residues. Germline CDR1 is SNHLY and CDR2 is FYNNEI. DNA for the CDR3: TGTGCCAGCACACAGAACTATGGCTACACCTTC. Protein sequence: CASTQNYGYTF.

This sequence joins TRBV27 and TRBJ1-5; 8 bases match TRBD1. Losses at the gene ends were 2 bases for V and 2 bases for J; bases not matched to a gene: 8. Germline V lookup: CDR1 MNHEY, CDR2 SMNVEV (reference sequence). The CDR3 extends over 17 amino acids. The CDR3 region has the DNA TGTGCCAGCAGTTTAGCCCAGACAGGGGACCGCAATCAGCCCCAGCATTTT. Amino acids: CASSLAQTGDRNQPQHF.

This clone was seen more than once but under ten times. The chain joins TRBV5-1 to TRBJ2-2; D is possibly TRBD2 (5 bases). From germline, CDR1 is SGHRS and CDR2 YFSETQ. Trimming took off 0 bases at V and 8 bases at J, with 8 bases between the two ends. This CDR3 is built from 13 residues. The CDR3 bases are TGCGCCAGCAGCTTGGAGCTAGCTGGGGAGCTGTTTTTT. It yields the protein CASSLELAGELFF.

The chain links TRBV30 to TRBJ1-1, with D possibly TRBD1 on 6 matching bases. The CDR3 loop spans 13 amino acids. V gave up 2 bases and J gave up 6 bases, with 13 bases separating them. Germline V gives CDR1 GTSNPN, CDR2 SVGIG (reference sequence). This chain's CDR3 is CAWSLQGMAEAFF. CDR3 bases: TGTGCCTGGAGTCTACAGGGAATGGCTGAAGCTTTCTTT.

The chain links TRBV19 to TRBJ2-1; possible D gene TRBD2, 6 bases. The CDR3 extends over 12 amino acids. Deletions cut 9 bases from V and 10 bases from J, with 16 bases between. CDR1 and CDR2 (germline): LNHDA, SQIVND (reference sequence). Written as DNA, the CDR3 is TGTGCCAGCGGGAGTGGTGGGGGGGAGCAGTTCTTC. It translates to CASGSGGGEQFF.

The rearrangement links TRBV2 to TRBJ2-7; a weak D match, TRBD2 (7 bases). This CDR3 contains 15 residues. Trimming stripped 3 bases from V and 3 bases from J, with 15 bases between. CDR1 SNHLY and CDR2 FYNNEI come from the germline V gene. CDR3 amino acids: CASSDGGGFVYEQYF. The CDR3 DNA reads as TGTGCCAGCAGTGATGGCGGGGGCTTCGTCTACGAGCAGTACTTC.

The J gene is TRBJ1-2, the V gene TRBV18; TRBD1 agrees at 10 bases. CDR3 length: 16 residues. V shed 3 bases and J 6 bases; nucleotides not matched to a gene: 10. CDR1 KGHSH and CDR2 LQKENI come from the germline V gene. The CDR3 DNA follows: TGTGCCAGCTCACCTCTGGTAGCGGGACAGGGGAATGGCTACACCTTC. Translation: CASSPLVAGQGNGYTF.

The V call is TRBV27, the J call TRBJ2-1; D possibly corresponds to TRBD2 (6 bases). Germline V gene lookup returns CDR1 MNHEY and CDR2 SMNVEV (reference sequence). With 2 bases removed from V and 6 bases from J, the gap between germline ends came to 8 bases. The CDR3 runs 13 residues. CDR3 nucleotides: TGTGCCAGCAGTTTAATGGGAGGCAATGAGCAGTTCTTC. Its protein product is CASSLMGGNEQFF.

To note about this clone: One junction end does not reproduce the germline sequence, and a read error may be involved. The chain couples TRBV7-7 to TRBJ2-5; TRBD1 matches at 7 bases. The CDR3 totals 14 residues. Germline V gives CDR1 SSHAT, CDR2 FNYEAQ (reference sequence). The CDR3 DNA follows: TGTGCTAGCAGCTTACAGGGGATTGAGGAGACCCAGTACTTC. Encoded protein: CASSLQGIEETQYF.

The chain links TRBV19 to TRBJ2-2; D might be TRBD2 (7 bases). The CDR3 extends over 14 amino acids. The germline V and J ends were trimmed by 3 bases and 5 bases, with 10 bases remaining between them. Germline V gene lookup returns CDR1 LNHDA and CDR2 SQIVND (reference sequence). The DNA of the CDR3 is TGTGCCAGTAGTATGGAGGGGGGGACCGGGGAGCTGTTTTTT. Translated: CASSMEGGTGELFF.

The V and J genes are TRBV15 and TRBJ1-4; 10 bases are a match to TRBD1. With 3 bases clipped from V and 2 bases from J, the junction kept 6 bases outside the gene matches. Looked up from germline, CDR1 is LNHNV and CDR2 is YYDKDF (reference sequence). CDR3 length: 17 amino acids. CDR3: CATSRRQGAMTNEKLFF. As DNA, the CDR3 is TGTGCCACCAGCAGGCGACAGGGGGCGATGACTAATGAAAAACTGTTTTTT.

The DNA for the CDR3 is TGTGCCAGCAGAAGCTCTGGGGCCAACGTCCTGACTTTC. Translating it yields CASRSSGANVLTF. The chain recombines TRBV28 with TRBJ2-6; D unclear. CDR3 size: 13 residues. Looked up from germline, CDR1 is MDHEN and CDR2 is SYDVKM. V shed 6 bases and J shed 0 bases, with 3 bases lying between them.

This clone was observed once. The genes are TRBV29-1 and TRBJ1-2, with D uncertain. From germline, CDR1 is SQVTM and CDR2 ANQGSEA. This CDR3 comprises 11 residues. V was pared by 1 base and J by 7 bases, with 7 bases between. CDR3 region: CSVEGGGGYTF. CDR3 DNA sequence: TGCAGCGTTGAAGGCGGCGGTGGCTACACCTTC.

The CDR3 spells CASSPGTSETSSRPRLHEQYF. CDR3 DNA: TGTGCCAGCTCCCCCGGGACTAGCGAGACCTCGTCGAGACCCCGGCTCCACGAGCAGTACTTC. The chain is built from TRBV18 and TRBJ2-7, with 10 bases identical to TRBD2. This CDR3 has 21 residues. With V trimmed by 6 bases and J by 5 bases, 28 bases remained unmatched. The germline V gene encodes CDR1 KGHSH and CDR2 LQKENI.